This T cell receptor (beta chain) was retrieved from a study of beta chain features in type 1 diabetes. Regarding the study as a whole: TCRB CDR3s from Type 1 diabetes patients were moderately but significantly shorter in all four CD4+ subsets. Here, the possible influence of HLA type (on TCRB rearrangement) remained unresolved. More deletions and fewer insertions at VDJ junctions were found in patients with type 1 diabetes.

This clone has just one count. Antigen: not known. Expressed TCRB transcripts were sequenced after all isolated RNA was converted to cDNA. Method: immunoSEQ multiplex PCR; TCRdb's copy keeps in-frame clones and lacks some. Here the sample spans 150,000 or so clones, more than 60% being singletons. This receptor was taken from a man younger than 45 with type 1 diabetes. The sample taken for sequencing was naive CD4+ T cells from blood.

CDR3 in amino acids: CASSTNNQPQHF. The CDR3 DNA sequence: TGTGCCAGCAGCACCAACAATCAGCCCCAGCATTTT. V is TRBV7-2 and J is TRBJ1-5; D gene ambiguous. Germline V gives CDR1 SGHTA, CDR2 FQGNSA. This CDR3 spans 12 amino acids. Trimming cost V 5 bases and J 3 bases, with 5 bases left between them. Complete variable domain (other parts from reference TRBV7-2 and TRBJ1-5): GAGVSQSPSNKVTEKGKDVELRCDPISGHTALYWYRQSLGQGLEFLIYFQGNSAPDKSGLPSDRFSAERTGGSVSTLTIQRTQQEDSAVYLCASSTNNQPQHFGDGTRLSIL.